The 15 T cell receptor beta chains below were found in one sample sequenced in a study of Graves' ophthalmopathy and Graves' hyperthyroidism. TCR beta CDR3 regions were amplified from RNA transcripts. Second-round multiplex PCR came after first-round RT-PCR with HTBI primers. TCRdb fed the multiplex PCR reads into MiXCR, producing one record per CDR3 protein. The sample shows roughly 700,000 distinct CDR3 sequences, roughly 40% of them seen only once. Sequencing was carried out using peripheral blood. All receptors derive from an adult man with Graves' ophthalmopathy.

J is TRBJ2-7 and V is TRBV2; D possibly uses TRBD1 or TRBD2 (5 bases each). Germline assignment: CDR1 SNHLY and CDR2 FYNNEI. CDR3 length: 15 amino acids. The V end was cut by 5 bases, the J end by 3 bases, with 17 bases between. The CDR3 region has the DNA TGTGCCAGCAGTTTATCGTCGGGGCTCGACTACGAGCAGTACTTC. It encodes CASSLSSGLDYEQYF.

Only a few counts were recorded for this clonotype. The rearrangement joins TRBV9 to TRBJ2-7; 8 nucleotides match TRBD1. The J segment lost 5 bases and the V segment lost 0 bases, leaving 4 bases of the junction unmatched. The V gene's germline CDR1 is SGDLS and CDR2 YYNGEE. The CDR3 consists of 14 residues. In nucleotides, the CDR3 is TGTGCCAGCAGCGTAGGACAGGGGACCAACGAGCAGTACTTC. It specifies CASSVGQGTNEQYF.

This clonotype was counted many times. The V gene is TRBV15, the J gene TRBJ1-5, with D possibly matching TRBD1 (6 bases). This CDR3 is built from 17 residues. The ends were cut back, 1 base at V and 5 bases at J, with 18 bases in the middle. Germline CDR1 is LNHNV and CDR2 is YYDKDF (reference sequence). The CDR3 nucleotides read TGTGCCACCAGCAGAGTGGGCAGGGGCTATTCAGATCAGCCCCAGCATTTT. It codes for CATSRVGRGYSDQPQHF.

The CDR3 loop is CASKQSGSRIGGELFF. The CDR3 nucleotides read TGTGCCAGCAAGCAAAGCGGGAGTCGGATTGGCGGGGAGCTGTTTTTT. V gene TRBV25-1 combines with J gene TRBJ2-2; 8 nucleotides match TRBD2. V lost 7 bases to trimming and J lost 7 bases; unmatched junction nucleotides: 14. The length of the CDR3 is 16 residues. From germline, CDR1 is MGHDK and CDR2 SYGVNS.

V usage is TRBV25-1 and J usage is TRBJ1-2; D not certain. The CDR3 is 14 residues long. From germline, CDR1 is MGHDK and CDR2 SYGVNS. Trimming took off 2 bases at V and 0 bases at J, with 7 bases between the two ends. The CDR3 sequence: CASSEGPSNYGYTF. The CDR3, as DNA: TGTGCCAGCAGTGAAGGGCCCTCTAACTATGGCTACACCTTC.

The gene calls are TRBV11-2 and TRBJ1-2, with unresolved D. The CDR3 spans 13 residues. Trimming stripped 1 base from V and 6 bases from J, with 9 bases between. In germline, CDR1 is SGHAT, CDR2 FQNNGV. CDR3 protein: CASSLVRGDGYTF. CDR3 bases: TGTGCCAGCAGCTTAGTTCGCGGGGATGGCTACACCTTC. Supplemented by reference TRBV11-2 and TRBJ1-2, the full variable domain reads EAGVAQSPRYKIIEKRQSVAFWCNPISGHATLYWYQQILGQGPKLLIQFQNNGVVDDSQLPKDRFSAERLKGVDSTLKIQPAKLEDSAVYLCASSLVRGDGYTFGSGTRLTVV.

This clonotype showed up many times. This chain uses TRBV20-1 with TRBJ2-7; 11 nucleotides line up with TRBD2. CDR1 and CDR2 from the germline V gene are DFQATT and SNEGSKA (reference sequence). The CDR3 extends over 15 amino acids. Trimming removed 3 bases from V and 4 bases from J; junction bases left unmatched: 8. CDR3 sequence reads: CSASKGASGRYEQYF. CDR3 sequence (DNA): TGCAGTGCTAGTAAGGGTGCTAGCGGGAGGTACGAGCAGTACTTC.

This clonotype was seen a few times. The chain has TRBV7-3 and TRBJ2-7; perhaps TRBD1 as D (6 bases). The CDR3 is 16 amino acids. From germline, CDR1 is SGHTA and CDR2 FQGTGA. V was cut by 5 bases and J by 0 bases, with 17 bases left in between. Written as DNA, the CDR3 is TGTGCCAGCAGCCCAAGGGTACAGGGTGACTCCTACGAGCAGTACTTC. It yields the protein CASSPRVQGDSYEQYF.

This clonotype was seen many times. The chain combines TRBV29-1 with TRBJ2-7; D is tentatively TRBD1 or TRBD2 (6 bases each). The CDR3 consists of 16 residues. The germline gives CDR1 SQVTM, CDR2 ANQGSEA. Trimming removed 7 bases from V and 0 bases from J, with 22 bases in between. CDR3: CSGGGGGGPVSYEQYF. CDR3 in DNA: TGCAGCGGAGGAGGGGGTGGCGGGCCGGTCTCCTACGAGCAGTACTTC.

This chain uses TRBV12-3 or TRBV12-4 with TRBJ1-4, with 7 bases fitting TRBD1. The CDR3 contains 14 residues. V lost 5 bases, J lost 4 bases, and 4 bases stayed unmatched. CDR3 in amino acids: CASSTGDFNEKLFF. The CDR3 coding sequence is TGTGCCAGCAGTACAGGGGATTTTAATGAAAAACTGTTTTTT.

The chain joins TRBV7-9 to TRBJ2-7, with TRBD1 matching over 8 bases. Germline V gene data show CDR1 as SEHNR and CDR2 as FQNEAQ (reference sequence). V was pared by 6 bases and J by 9 bases, with 7 bases of the junction left unmatched. The CDR3 sequence is 12 residues long. CDR3 nucleotide sequence: TGTGCCAGCAGTCGGACAGGGAATTGGCAGTACTTC. Protein sequence: CASSRTGNWQYF.

The chain recombines TRBV25-1 with TRBJ2-7, with a possible D match to TRBD1 (6 bases). Matching the DNA end better, TRBJ2-1 makes the J call doubtful. CDR1 and CDR2 from the germline V gene are MGHDK and SYGVNS. The CDR3 sequence is 14 residues long. CDR3 residues: CASTPYTGSNEQFF. The CDR3 DNA is TGTGCCAGTACACCGTACACAGGGTCCAATGAGCAGTTCTTC.

Regarding this clonotype: A read error may explain this, as a much larger clone is one base away. The CDR3 carries no conserved terminal phenylalanine or tryptophan, so it likely arises from a read error. The genes are TRBV29-1 and TRBJ2-5; 12 nucleotides align to TRBD2. The germline CDR1 and CDR2 sequences are SQVTM and ANQGSEA. The CDR3 sequence is 14 residues long. The trim removed 3 bases at V and 5 bases at J, leaving 4 bases unmatched. The CDR3: CSVETSGSTETQYV. The DNA of the CDR3 is TGCAGCGTTGAGACTAGCGGGAGCACCGAGACCCAGTACGTC.

There are many counts of this clonotype. The chain recombines TRBV12-3 or TRBV12-4 with TRBJ1-1; D perhaps matches TRBD1 (5 bases). The germline V and J ends were trimmed by 5 bases and 12 bases, with 22 bases remaining between them. The CDR3 has 14 residues. DNA of the CDR3: TGTGCCAGCAGTCTGAGGCCATCCCGGGACCGGTCTTTCTTT. Protein sequence: CASSLRPSRDRSFF.

The CDR3 nucleotides read TGTGCCAGCAGTTTCAATGGACAGTCTCAAGAGACCCAGTACTTC. Protein: CASSFNGQSQETQYF. This chain joins TRBV7-9 and TRBJ2-5, with D possibly matching TRBD1 (6 bases). Trimming removed 6 bases at V and 2 bases at J, with 16 bases between. Per the germline V gene, CDR1 is SEHNR and CDR2 is FQNEAQ (reference sequence). This CDR3 is 15 amino acids long.